This T cell receptor beta chain comes out of a study of cytomegalovirus exposure and HLA in healthy donors. For this clone: Its antigen is currently unknown.

Looked up from germline, CDR1 is SGHNT and CDR2 is YYREEE (reference sequence). Unmatched junction bases numbered 6, after V lost 4 bases and J lost 3 bases. The length of the CDR3 is 14 residues. General study results and limits: Some 150 TCR beta chains were listed as cytomegalovirus-associated.

Both 60 Vbeta primers and 13 Jbeta primers went into the PCR. Sequencing was performed with immunoSEQ multiplex PCR; in TCRdb, only in-frame clones are kept and a portion is missing. The data hold 100,000 to 140,000 clones, with 77% observed a single time. Sequenced material: PBMCs. The rearrangement links TRBV5-4 to TRBJ1-1; 7 positions match TRBD1. The receptor comes from a male donor in good health and CMV-seronegative. The CDR3 DNA sequence: TGTGCCAGCAGCAGGACAGGACGGGACACTGAAGCTTTCTTT. This codes for CASSRTGRDTEAFF.